Listed here are 2 T cell receptor beta chains from one sample, sequenced in a study of T-cell memory formation after mild COVID-19. TCRdb used MiXCR to reprocess the 5' RACE reads, holding one entry per CDR3 protein. This sample has approximately 190,000 distinct CDR3 sequences, with 15% to 20% found just once. The sample comprised PBMCs or a T cell subset sorted from them (not recorded which). These receptors all come from an adult woman who had mild COVID-19 (a few samples of this study predate the infection). Cell type and time point are not known.

The rearrangement joins TRBV5-1 to TRBJ2-3, with 7 bases that match TRBD1. The CDR3 spans 15 residues. CDR1 and CDR2 from the germline V gene are SGHRS and YFSETQ. V lost 4 bases to trimming and J lost 0 bases; unmatched junction nucleotides: 5. Here the CDR3 DNA reads TGCGCCAGCAGCAGACAGGGTTTTAGCACAGATACGCAGTATTTT. Translation gives CASSRQGFSTDTQYF.

This clonotype was picked up a small number of times. J is TRBJ1-1 and V is TRBV6-6; unclear D gene. This CDR3 region has 15 residues. Germline V gives CDR1 MNHNY, CDR2 SVGAGI (reference sequence). Trimming pared 2 bases from V and 3 bases from J, leaving 13 bases between. CDR3 in amino acids: CASSYKRKFDTEAFF. The CDR3 nucleotides read TGTGCCAGCAGTTACAAGCGTAAATTTGACACTGAAGCTTTCTTT.